This record looks at one T cell receptor (beta chain) sequence and its context. Assay used: immunoSEQ multiplex PCR; TCRdb lists only in-frame clones, some missing. Found here are 50,000 to 65,000 clones, about 88% of them singletons; the top ten hold roughly 0.7%. These data are taken from a study of OX40 agonist ivuxolimab in advanced cancers. Whole-study context: All patients had ivuxolimab intravenously every 2 weeks at 0.01 to 10 mg/kg.

V gave up 2 bases and J gave up 5 bases, with 14 bases separating them. This CDR3 is built from 16 residues. The germline V gene has CDR1 SGHRS and CDR2 YFSETQ. The rearrangement joins TRBV5-1 to TRBJ2-6; possibly TRBD2 for D (5 bases). Material: CD4+ or CD8+ T cells sorted from blood, obtained in a trial of the OX40 agonist ivuxolimab. This receptor was obtained from an adult with an advanced solid tumor such as melanoma, head and neck, liver or kidney cancer. The CDR3 reads CASSFSGSTRANVLTF. The DNA for the CDR3 is TGCGCCAGCAGCTTTTCGGGGTCCACTCGGGCCAACGTCCTGACTTTC.